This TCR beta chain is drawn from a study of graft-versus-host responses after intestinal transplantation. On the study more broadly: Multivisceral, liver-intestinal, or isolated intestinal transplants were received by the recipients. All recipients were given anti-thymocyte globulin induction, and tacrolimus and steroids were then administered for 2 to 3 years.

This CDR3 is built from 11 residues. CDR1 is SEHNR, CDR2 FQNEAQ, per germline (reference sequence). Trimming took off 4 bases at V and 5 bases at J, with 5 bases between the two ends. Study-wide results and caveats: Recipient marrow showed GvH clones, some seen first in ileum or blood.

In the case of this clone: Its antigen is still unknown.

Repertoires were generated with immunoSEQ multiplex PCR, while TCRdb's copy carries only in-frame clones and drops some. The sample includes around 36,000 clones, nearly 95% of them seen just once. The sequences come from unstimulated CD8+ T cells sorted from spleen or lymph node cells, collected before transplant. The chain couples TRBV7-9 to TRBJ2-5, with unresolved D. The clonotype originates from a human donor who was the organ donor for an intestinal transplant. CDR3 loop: CASSWSETQYF. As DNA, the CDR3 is TGTGCCAGCAGCTGGTCGGAGACCCAGTACTTC.